This TCR beta chain appears in the sequencing data of a study of shared clonotypes between healthy human individuals. V lost 5 bases and J lost 12; bases outside the gene matches: 12. The CDR3 is 15 amino acids. Per the germline V gene, CDR1 is SNHLY and CDR2 is FYNNEI. This clone came up a few times. Clones were sequenced by immunoSEQ multiplex PCR, and TCRdb holds only the in-frame ones, with some missing. The sample records roughly 330,000 clones, under 80% being singletons. The sequenced sample was memory CD4+ T cells sorted from blood. Subset specified: CD45RA-negative fraction. This chain links TRBV2 with TRBJ2-1, with TRBD2 identical over 11 bases. This clonotype originated in a man between 25 and 39 years old in good health. In DNA, the CDR3 is TGTGCCAGCAGTCCGATAGCGGGAGGGAAAGTAGCGCAGTTCTTC. Its protein product is CASSPIAGGKVAQFF.